The 21 T cell receptor beta chains listed next were all sequenced from one sample in a study of cytomegalovirus exposure and HLA in healthy donors. Using immunoSEQ multiplex PCR, the repertoire was profiled, and TCRdb retains in-frame clones only, with some absent. The sample lists around 130,000 clones, around nine tenths occurring once. Sample: PBMCs. The receptor source for this set is a man aged 25 to 40 in good health and CMV-seronegative.

This chain joins TRBV5-6 and TRBJ2-7, with D possibly being TRBD1 (5 bases). The CDR3 has 17 residues. With 7 bases removed from V and 3 bases from J, the gap between germline ends came to 26 bases. CDR1 is SGHDT, CDR2 YYEEEE, per germline. The CDR3 reads CASQIRAGQGYDYEQYF. CDR3 sequence (DNA): TGTGCCAGCCAAATCCGGGCCGGGCAGGGTTATGACTACGAGCAGTACTTC.

The rearrangement links TRBV7-9 to TRBJ2-3; tentative D call: TRBD2 (6 bases). The CDR3 runs 16 residues. Deletions cut 5 bases from V and 3 bases from J, with 18 bases between. Germline loops: CDR1 SEHNR, CDR2 FQNEAQ (reference sequence). CDR3 sequence reads: CASSQRAPGPTDTQYF. Here the CDR3 DNA reads TGTGCCAGCAGCCAGCGGGCCCCCGGCCCTACAGATACGCAGTATTTT.

The chain carries TRBV4-1 and TRBJ1-4, with TRBD1 matching over 7 bases. CDR1 and CDR2 from the germline V gene are MGHRA and YSYEKL. The V gene end was trimmed by 4 bases and the J gene end by 0 bases; junction bases not matched to a gene: 8. The CDR3 has 17 amino acids. CDR3 residues: CASSLDRVGATNEKLFF. The CDR3 region has the DNA TGCGCCAGCAGCCTTGACAGGGTAGGCGCAACTAATGAAAAACTGTTTTTT.

V is TRBV9 and J is TRBJ1-3; 7 bases match TRBD1. V shed 2 bases and J 2 bases; nucleotides not matched to a gene: 1. This CDR3 is 14 amino acids long. Germline V lookup: CDR1 SGDLS, CDR2 YYNGEE. The CDR3 protein is CASSVGTAGNTIYF. CDR3 bases: TGTGCCAGCAGCGTCGGGACAGCTGGAAACACCATATATTTT.

This chain links TRBV19 with TRBJ1-2; possible D gene TRBD1, 6 bases. V was cut by 9 bases and J by 6 bases, with 23 bases left in between. CDR3 length: 15 amino acids. The V gene's germline CDR1 is LNHDA and CDR2 SQIVND (reference sequence). CDR3 nucleotide sequence: TGTGCCAGCACGCGGATGGGCAGGGGATGGAATGGCTACACCTTC. It translates to CASTRMGRGWNGYTF. Supplemented by reference TRBV19 and TRBJ1-2, the full variable domain reads DGGITQSPKYLFRKEGQNVTLSCEQNLNHDAMYWYRQDPGQGLRLIYYSQIVNDFQKGDIAEGYSVSREKKESFPLTVTSAQKNPTAFYLCASTRMGRGWNGYTFGSGTRLTVV.

The CDR3 nucleotides read TGTGCCAGCAGCCATTCGGACTCAAAGGAGGGTGGCTACACCTTC. Protein sequence: CASSHSDSKEGGYTF. J is TRBJ1-2 and V is TRBV4-2, with D uncertain. The V gene's germline CDR1 is LGHNA and CDR2 YNFKEQ. V lost 3 bases and J 7 bases, leaving 18 bases between the germline ends. This CDR3 comprises 15 residues.

This clone was observed a handful of times. The V gene is TRBV10-3, the J gene TRBJ2-7; the D is unclear. V was clipped by 3 bases and J by 5 bases, with 5 bases between them. The CDR3 sequence is 11 residues long. Germline V gene data show CDR1 as ENHRY and CDR2 as SYGVKD. The CDR3 is CAISDADEQYF. Written as DNA, the CDR3 is TGTGCCATCAGTGACGCGGACGAGCAGTACTTC.

This chain links TRBV5-1 with TRBJ1-2, with D uncertain. The germline gives CDR1 SGHRS, CDR2 YFSETQ. The CDR3 length is 12 residues. V was cut by 1 base and J by 5 bases, with 6 bases left in between. CDR3 nucleotides: TGCGCCAGCAGCTTGACAGAGTATGGCTACACCTTC. It translates to CASSLTEYGYTF.

This rearrangement joins TRBV19 to TRBJ1-5; weak D call: TRBD1 (5 bases). Germline-derived CDR1 and CDR2 are LNHDA and SQIVND (reference sequence). CDR3 length: 15 amino acids. V gave up 8 bases and J gave up 6 bases, with 20 bases separating them. CDR3 protein: CASVRRGASGQPQHF. CDR3 bases: TGTGCCAGTGTCCGTCGCGGGGCATCGGGTCAGCCCCAGCATTTT.

The V call is TRBV29-1, the J call TRBJ1-1, with D possibly being TRBD1 (6 bases). The CDR3 covers 17 residues. CDR1 and CDR2 (germline): SQVTM, ANQGSEA. Trimming removed 7 bases from V and 1 base from J, with 25 bases in between. The CDR3 nucleotides read TGCAGCGCCGCCGCTGGCACAGGGATCAAGAGGAACACTGAAGCTTTCTTT. Translated, it gives CSAAAGTGIKRNTEAFF.

The chain uses TRBV7-2 and TRBJ2-3; TRBD1 agrees at 9 bases. V dropped 4 bases and J dropped 7; count of bases not matched to a gene: 9. Germline CDR1 is SGHTA and CDR2 is FQGNSA. The CDR3 has 15 residues. The CDR3 bases are TGTGCCAGCAGCTCCCCAACAGGGGGCCATAATACGCAGTATTTT. It specifies CASSSPTGGHNTQYF. The entire variable domain, with the rest obtained from reference TRBV7-2 and TRBJ2-3, is as follows: GAGVSQSPSNKVTEKGKDVELRCDPISGHTALYWYRQSLGQGLEFLIYFQGNSAPDKSGLPSDRFSAERTGGSVSTLTIQRTQQEDSAVYLCASSSPTGGHNTQYFGPGTRLTVL.

Details on this clone: In the same sample, other DNA sequences code for this CDR3. The rearrangement joins TRBV18 to TRBJ1-1; possibly TRBD1 for D (6 bases). The CDR3 contains 13 residues. Trimming pared 6 bases from V and 5 bases from J, leaving 13 bases between. Per germline, CDR1 KGHSH and CDR2 LQKENI. CDR3 sequence (DNA): TGTGCCAGCTCCCGACAGGAGAATACTGAAGCTTTCTTT. The encoded protein is CASSRQENTEAFF. The variable domain in full, with the rest retrieved from reference TRBV18 and TRBJ1-1, is NAGVMQNPRHLVRRRGQEARLRCSPMKGHSHVYWYRQLPEEGLKFMVYLQKENIIDESGMPKERFSAEFPKEGPSILRIQQVVRGDSAAYFCASSRQENTEAFFGQGTRLTVV.

This rearrangement joins TRBV10-3 to TRBJ2-6, with 9 bases lining up with TRBD1. J lost 6 bases, V lost 1 base, and 4 bases had no gene match. CDR1 and CDR2 from the germline V gene are ENHRY and SYGVKD. This CDR3 has 16 amino acids. This CDR3 is CAISELQGAEANVLTF. The CDR3 region has the DNA TGTGCCATCAGTGAGTTACAGGGGGCCGAGGCCAACGTCCTGACTTTC.

The genes are TRBV4-3 and TRBJ2-3; D possibly corresponds to TRBD2 (5 bases). Germline-derived CDR1 and CDR2 are LGHNA and YSLEER. The V gene lost 0 bases and the J gene lost 3 bases, with 16 bases spanning the gap. This CDR3 is 17 amino acids long. The CDR3 DNA is TGCGCCAGCAGCCAAGATAGTTTCGGGGTTAAGACAGATACGCAGTATTTT. It is translated as CASSQDSFGVKTDTQYF.

The DNA for the CDR3 is TGCGCCAGCAGCCAAGATGAGGGGGACCCTACTGGGGCCAACGTCCTGACTTTC. It encodes CASSQDEGDPTGANVLTF. This rearrangement joins TRBV4-1 to TRBJ2-6, with D tentatively TRBD1 (6 bases). The CDR3 covers 18 residues. The germline V gene encodes CDR1 MGHRA and CDR2 YSYEKL. Trimming took off 0 bases at V and 2 bases at J, with 14 bases between the two ends.

The CDR3 protein is CASSADREQETQYF. The DNA of the CDR3 is TGCGCCAGCAGCGCTGACAGGGAACAAGAGACCCAGTACTTC. This chain uses TRBV5-1 with TRBJ2-5; 7 positions match TRBD1. CDR3 length: 14 amino acids. J lost 2 bases, V lost 4 bases, and 5 bases had no gene match. Germline CDR1 SGHRS, CDR2 YFSETQ.

The V call is TRBV4-3, the J call TRBJ1-4; TRBD1 might be the D (6 bases). Germline V gene data show CDR1 as LGHNA and CDR2 as YSLEER. With 4 bases removed from V and 0 bases from J, the gap between germline ends came to 6 bases. The CDR3 sequence is 14 residues long. The CDR3, as DNA: TGCGCCAGCAGCCGGACAGCAACTAATGAAAAACTGTTTTTT. As protein: CASSRTATNEKLFF.

The chain couples TRBV5-4 to TRBJ1-6, with D tentatively TRBD1 (6 bases). V was clipped by 4 bases and J by 5 bases, with 16 bases between them. The CDR3 has 16 amino acids. Germline assignment: CDR1 SGHNT and CDR2 YYREEE (reference sequence). The CDR3 DNA sequence: TGTGCCAGCAGCAATCCGGGACATGTCCATAATTCACCCCTCCACTTT. It specifies CASSNPGHVHNSPLHF.

The rearrangement uses TRBV10-1 and TRBJ2-7; a possible D gene is TRBD2 (6 bases). V was clipped by 2 bases and J by 7 bases, with 18 bases between them. Germline V gene sequence: CDR1 WNHNN, CDR2 SYGVQD (reference sequence). The CDR3 has 15 amino acids. Written as DNA, the CDR3 is TGCGCCAGCAGTGAGACGCTCCGCTCCCGGGGGGAGCAGTACTTC. Its protein product is CASSETLRSRGEQYF.

The chain is built from TRBV6-1 and TRBJ1-5; D gene unclear. The germline CDR1 and CDR2 sequences are MNHNS and SASEGT. The CDR3 extends over 16 amino acids. The V end lost 2 bases, the J end lost 1 base, and 12 bases lay between the germline ends. CDR3 region: CASSERGGVSNQPQHF. CDR3 nucleotide sequence: TGTGCCAGCAGTGAACGGGGAGGAGTCAGCAATCAGCCCCAGCATTTT.

V usage is TRBV29-1 and J usage is TRBJ2-7; TRBD1 matches at 9 bases. From germline, CDR1 is SQVTM and CDR2 ANQGSEA. The CDR3 is made up of 14 amino acids. The trim removed 6 bases at V and 5 bases at J, leaving 11 bases unmatched. CDR3: CSVEDRQGGDEQYF. The CDR3 DNA is TGCAGCGTGGAGGACCGACAGGGGGGTGACGAGCAGTACTTC.